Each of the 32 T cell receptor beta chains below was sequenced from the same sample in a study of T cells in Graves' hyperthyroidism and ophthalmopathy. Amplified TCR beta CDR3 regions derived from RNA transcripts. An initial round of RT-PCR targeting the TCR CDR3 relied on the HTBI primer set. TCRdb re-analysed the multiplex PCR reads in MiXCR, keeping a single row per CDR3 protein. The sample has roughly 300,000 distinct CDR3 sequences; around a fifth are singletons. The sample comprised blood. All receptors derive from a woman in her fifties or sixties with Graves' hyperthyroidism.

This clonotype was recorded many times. The CDR3 region is CASNVLAGYTDTQYF. The CDR3 nucleotides read TGTGCCAGCAACGTCCTAGCGGGGTACACAGATACGCAGTATTTT. The chain combines TRBV27 with TRBJ2-3, with 9 positions matching TRBD2. Germline V gives CDR1 MNHEY, CDR2 SMNVEV (reference sequence). The CDR3 sequence is 15 residues long. V dropped 7 bases and J dropped 2; count of bases not matched to a gene: 7.

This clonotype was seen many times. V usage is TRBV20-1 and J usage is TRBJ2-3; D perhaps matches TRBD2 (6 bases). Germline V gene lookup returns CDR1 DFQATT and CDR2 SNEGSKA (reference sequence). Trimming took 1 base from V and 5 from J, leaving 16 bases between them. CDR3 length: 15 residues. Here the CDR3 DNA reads TGCAGTGCTAGAGTAGCCGGGTCGCGGGGAGATACGCAGTATTTT. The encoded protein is CSARVAGSRGDTQYF.

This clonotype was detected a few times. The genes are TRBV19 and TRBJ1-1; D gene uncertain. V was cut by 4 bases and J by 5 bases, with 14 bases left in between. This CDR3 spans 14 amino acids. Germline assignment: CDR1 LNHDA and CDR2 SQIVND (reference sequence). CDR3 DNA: TGTGCCAGTAGTACCGGGTCGCAGGTAACTGAAGCTTTCTTT. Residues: CASSTGSQVTEAFF.

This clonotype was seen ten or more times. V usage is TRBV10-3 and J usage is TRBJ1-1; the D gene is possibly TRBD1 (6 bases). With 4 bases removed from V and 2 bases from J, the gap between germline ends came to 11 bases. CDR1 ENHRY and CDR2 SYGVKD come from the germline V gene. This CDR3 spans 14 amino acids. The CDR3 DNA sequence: TGTGCCATCAGTGTCGGGGGCCGAAACACTGAAGCTTTCTTT. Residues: CAISVGGRNTEAFF.

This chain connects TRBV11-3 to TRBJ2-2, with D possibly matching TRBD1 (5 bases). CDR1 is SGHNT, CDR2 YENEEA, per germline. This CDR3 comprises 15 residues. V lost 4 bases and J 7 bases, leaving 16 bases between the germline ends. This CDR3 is CASSSTDRDGGELFF. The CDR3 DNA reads TGTGCCAGCAGCTCGACCGACAGAGATGGCGGGGAGCTGTTTTTT.

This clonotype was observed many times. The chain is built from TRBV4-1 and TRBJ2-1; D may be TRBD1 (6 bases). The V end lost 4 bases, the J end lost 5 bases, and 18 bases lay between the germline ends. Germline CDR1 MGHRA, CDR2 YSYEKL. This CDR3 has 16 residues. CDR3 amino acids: CASSPLTGGVDNEQFF. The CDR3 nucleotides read TGCGCCAGCAGCCCCCTGACAGGTGGTGTGGACAATGAGCAGTTCTTC.

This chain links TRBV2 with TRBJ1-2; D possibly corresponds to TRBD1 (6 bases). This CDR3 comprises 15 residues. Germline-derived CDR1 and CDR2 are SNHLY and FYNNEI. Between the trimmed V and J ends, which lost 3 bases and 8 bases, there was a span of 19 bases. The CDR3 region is CASSDVDSSMEGYTF. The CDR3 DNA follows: TGTGCCAGCAGTGACGTGGACAGCTCCATGGAGGGCTACACCTTC.

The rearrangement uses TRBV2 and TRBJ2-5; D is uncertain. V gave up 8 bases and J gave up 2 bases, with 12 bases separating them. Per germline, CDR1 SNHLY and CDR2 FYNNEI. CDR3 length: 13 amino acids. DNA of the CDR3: TGTGCCAGCCGGTCCACGGATCAAGAGACCCAGTACTTC. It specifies CASRSTDQETQYF.

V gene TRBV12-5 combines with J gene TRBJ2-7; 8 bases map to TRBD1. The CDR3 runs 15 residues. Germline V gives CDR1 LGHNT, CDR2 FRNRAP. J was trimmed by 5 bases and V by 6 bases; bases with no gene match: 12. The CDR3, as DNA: TGTGCTAGTGGCAAGCCTCAGGGGGCGCGACACGAGCAGTACTTC. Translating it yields CASGKPQGARHEQYF.

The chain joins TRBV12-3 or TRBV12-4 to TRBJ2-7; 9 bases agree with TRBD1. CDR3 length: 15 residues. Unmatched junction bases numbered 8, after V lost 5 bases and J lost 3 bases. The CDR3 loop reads CASSPRTGEIYEQYF. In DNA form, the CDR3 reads TGTGCCAGCAGTCCACGGACAGGGGAGATCTACGAGCAGTACTTC.

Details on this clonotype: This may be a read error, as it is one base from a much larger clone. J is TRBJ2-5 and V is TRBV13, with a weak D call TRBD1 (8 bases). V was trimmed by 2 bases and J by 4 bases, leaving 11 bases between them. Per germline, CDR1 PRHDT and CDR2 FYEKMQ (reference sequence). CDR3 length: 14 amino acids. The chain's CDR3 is CASSLYRGGETQYF. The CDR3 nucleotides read TGTGCCAGCAGCTTATACAGGGGGGGAGAGACCCAGTACTTC.

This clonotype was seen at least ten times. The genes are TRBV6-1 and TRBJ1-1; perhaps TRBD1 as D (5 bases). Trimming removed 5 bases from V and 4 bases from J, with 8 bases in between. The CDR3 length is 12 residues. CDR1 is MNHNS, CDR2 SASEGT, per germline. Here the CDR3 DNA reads TGTGCCAGCAGTAAAGGGGTCACTGAAGCTTTCTTT. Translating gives CASSKGVTEAFF.

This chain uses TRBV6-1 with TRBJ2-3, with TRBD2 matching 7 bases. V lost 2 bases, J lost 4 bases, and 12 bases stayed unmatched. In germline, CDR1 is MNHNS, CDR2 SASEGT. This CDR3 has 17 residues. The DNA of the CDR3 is TGTGCCAGCAGTGAAACGCGGGACCACCGGGGGGCAGATACGCAGTATTTT. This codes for CASSETRDHRGADTQYF.

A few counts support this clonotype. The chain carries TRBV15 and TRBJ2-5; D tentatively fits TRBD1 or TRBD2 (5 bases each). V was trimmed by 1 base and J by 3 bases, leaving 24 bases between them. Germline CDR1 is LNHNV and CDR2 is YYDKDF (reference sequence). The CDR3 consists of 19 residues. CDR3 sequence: CATSRAGRWGRFLEETQYF. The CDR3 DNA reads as TGTGCCACCAGCAGAGCGGGACGGTGGGGCAGGTTTTTAGAAGAGACCCAGTACTTC.

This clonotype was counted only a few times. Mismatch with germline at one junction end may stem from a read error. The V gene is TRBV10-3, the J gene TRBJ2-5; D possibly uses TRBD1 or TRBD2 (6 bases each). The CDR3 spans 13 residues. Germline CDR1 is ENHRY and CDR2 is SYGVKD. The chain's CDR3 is CAINEGGTETQYF. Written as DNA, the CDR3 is TGTGCCATCAATGAGGGGGGCACAGAGACCCAGTACTTC.

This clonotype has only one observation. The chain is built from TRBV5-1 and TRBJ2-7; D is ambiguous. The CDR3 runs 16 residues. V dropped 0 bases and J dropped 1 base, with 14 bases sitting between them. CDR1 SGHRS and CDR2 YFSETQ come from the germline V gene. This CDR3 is CASSLAVGPGSYEQYF. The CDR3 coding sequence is TGCGCCAGCAGCTTGGCCGTAGGGCCCGGTTCCTACGAGCAGTACTTC.

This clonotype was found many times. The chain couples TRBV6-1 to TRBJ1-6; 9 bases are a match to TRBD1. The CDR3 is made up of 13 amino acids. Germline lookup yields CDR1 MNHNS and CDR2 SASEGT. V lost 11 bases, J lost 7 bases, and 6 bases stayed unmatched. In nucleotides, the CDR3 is TGTGCCGGCTGGGGACAGGGCAATTCACCCCTCCACTTT. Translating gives CAGWGQGNSPLHF.

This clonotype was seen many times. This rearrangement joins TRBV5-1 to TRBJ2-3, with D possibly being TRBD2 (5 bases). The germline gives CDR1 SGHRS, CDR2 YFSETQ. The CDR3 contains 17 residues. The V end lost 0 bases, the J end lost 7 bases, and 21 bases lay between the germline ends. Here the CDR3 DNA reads TGCGCCAGCAGCTTGGTTGCTATGGAACCGGGGAGAAATACGCAGTATTTT. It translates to CASSLVAMEPGRNTQYF.

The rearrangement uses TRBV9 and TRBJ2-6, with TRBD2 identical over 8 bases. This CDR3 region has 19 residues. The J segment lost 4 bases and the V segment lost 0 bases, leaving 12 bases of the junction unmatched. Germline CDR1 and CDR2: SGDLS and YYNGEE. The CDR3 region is CASSVEVAGITWGANVLTF. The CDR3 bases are TGTGCCAGCAGCGTAGAGGTAGCGGGGATTACTTGGGGGGCCAACGTCCTGACTTTC.

This CDR3 reads CSVSADEQYF. The CDR3 bases are TGCAGTGTATCCGCGGACGAGCAGTACTTC. The chain links TRBV20-1 to TRBJ2-7; D gene ambiguous. The CDR3 contains 10 residues. Germline assignment: CDR1 DFQATT and CDR2 SNEGSKA (reference sequence). The V end was cut by 7 bases, the J end by 5 bases, with 9 bases between.

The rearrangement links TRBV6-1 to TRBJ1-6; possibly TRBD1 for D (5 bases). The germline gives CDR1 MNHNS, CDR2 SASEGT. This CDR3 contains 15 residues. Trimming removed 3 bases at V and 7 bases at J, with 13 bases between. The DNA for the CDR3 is TGTGCCAGCAGTGAGGAGGGGTTGGGGAATTCACCCCTCCACTTT. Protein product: CASSEEGLGNSPLHF.

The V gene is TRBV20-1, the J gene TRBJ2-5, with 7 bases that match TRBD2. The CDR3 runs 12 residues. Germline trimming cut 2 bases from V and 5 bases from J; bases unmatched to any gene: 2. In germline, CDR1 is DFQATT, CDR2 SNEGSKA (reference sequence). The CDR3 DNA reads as TGCAGTGCTAGACAGCGGGGCGAGACCCAGTACTTC. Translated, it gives CSARQRGETQYF.

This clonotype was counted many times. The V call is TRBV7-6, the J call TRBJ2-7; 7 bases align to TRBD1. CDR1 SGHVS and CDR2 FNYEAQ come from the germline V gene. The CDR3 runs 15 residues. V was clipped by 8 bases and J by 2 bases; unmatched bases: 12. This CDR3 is CASQPQTGQTYEQYF. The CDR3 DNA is TGTGCCAGCCAGCCTCAGACAGGGCAAACCTACGAGCAGTACTTC.

The CDR3 reads CACGAGELFF. DNA of the CDR3: TGTGCCTGTGGGGCCGGGGAGCTGTTTTTT. The chain has TRBV28 and TRBJ2-2; D unclear. The germline V gene encodes CDR1 MDHEN and CDR2 SYDVKM. This CDR3 is 10 amino acids long. Trimming shortened V by 11 bases and J by 6 bases, and 7 bases separated the two germline ends.

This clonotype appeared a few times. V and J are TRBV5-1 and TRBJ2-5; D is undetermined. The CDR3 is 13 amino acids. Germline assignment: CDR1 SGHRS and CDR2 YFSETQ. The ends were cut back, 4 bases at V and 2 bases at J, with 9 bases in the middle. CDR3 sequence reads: CASSPRPQETQYF. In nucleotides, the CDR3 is TGCGCCAGCAGCCCACGACCTCAAGAGACCCAGTACTTC.

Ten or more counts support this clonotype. This CDR3 reads CASSLMQGPGPQHF. DNA of the CDR3: TGTGCCAGCAGTTTGATGCAGGGTCCAGGGCCCCAGCATTTT. The chain couples TRBV12-3 or TRBV12-4 to TRBJ1-5; tentative D call: TRBD1 (5 bases). Trimming left V 3 bases short and J 9 bases short, with 15 bases between. This CDR3 has 14 residues.

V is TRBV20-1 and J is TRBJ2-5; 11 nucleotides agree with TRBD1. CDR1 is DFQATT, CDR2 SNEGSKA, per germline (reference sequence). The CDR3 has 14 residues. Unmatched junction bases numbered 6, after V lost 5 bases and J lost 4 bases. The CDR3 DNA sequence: TGCAGTGCTGTAACCGGGACAGGGGGAGAGACCCAGTACTTC. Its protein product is CSAVTGTGGETQYF.

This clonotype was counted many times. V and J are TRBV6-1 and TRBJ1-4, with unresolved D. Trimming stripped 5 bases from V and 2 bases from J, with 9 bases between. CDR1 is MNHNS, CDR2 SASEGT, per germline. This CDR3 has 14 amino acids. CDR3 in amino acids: CASSSGETNEKLFF. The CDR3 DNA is TGTGCCAGCAGTTCAGGAGAGACTAATGAAAAACTGTTTTTT.

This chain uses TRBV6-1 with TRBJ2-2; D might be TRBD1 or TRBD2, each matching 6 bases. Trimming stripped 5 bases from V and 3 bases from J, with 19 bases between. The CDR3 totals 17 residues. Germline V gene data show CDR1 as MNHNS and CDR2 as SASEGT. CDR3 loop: CASSRVGGAPDTGELFF. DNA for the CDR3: TGTGCCAGCAGTAGAGTGGGGGGCGCCCCGGACACCGGGGAGCTGTTTTTT.

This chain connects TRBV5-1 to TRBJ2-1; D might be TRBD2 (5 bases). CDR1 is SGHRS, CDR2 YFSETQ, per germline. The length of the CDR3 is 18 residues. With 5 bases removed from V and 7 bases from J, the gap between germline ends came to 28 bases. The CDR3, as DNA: TGCGCCAGCAGTCGAGAGGGCAGTTTTCGTAGCATAGTTAATGAGCAGTTCTTC. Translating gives CASSREGSFRSIVNEQFF.

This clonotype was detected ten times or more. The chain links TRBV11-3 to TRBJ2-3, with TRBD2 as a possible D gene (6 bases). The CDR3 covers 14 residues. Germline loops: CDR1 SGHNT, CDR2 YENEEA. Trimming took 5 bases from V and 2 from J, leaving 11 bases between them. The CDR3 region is CASSVAGLTDTQYF. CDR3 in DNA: TGTGCCAGCAGCGTGGCGGGGCTCACAGATACGCAGTATTTT.

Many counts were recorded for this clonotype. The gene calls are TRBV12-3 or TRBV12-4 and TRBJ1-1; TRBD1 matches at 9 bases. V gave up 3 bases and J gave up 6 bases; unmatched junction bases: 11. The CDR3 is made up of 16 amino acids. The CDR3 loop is CASSFGQGLISAEAFF. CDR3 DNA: TGTGCCAGCAGTTTCGGACAGGGGCTGATCTCAGCTGAAGCTTTCTTT.